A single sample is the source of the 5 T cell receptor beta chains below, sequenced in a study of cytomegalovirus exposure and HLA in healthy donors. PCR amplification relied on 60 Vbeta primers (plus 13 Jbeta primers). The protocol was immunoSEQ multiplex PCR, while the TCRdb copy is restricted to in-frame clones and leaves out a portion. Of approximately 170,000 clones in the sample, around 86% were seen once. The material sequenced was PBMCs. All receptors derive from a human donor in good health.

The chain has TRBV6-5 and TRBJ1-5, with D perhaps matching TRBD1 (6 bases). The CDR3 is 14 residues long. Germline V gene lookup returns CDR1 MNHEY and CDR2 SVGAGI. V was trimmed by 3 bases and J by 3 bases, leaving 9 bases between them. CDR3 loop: CASSYSGHNQPQHF. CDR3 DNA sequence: TGTGCCAGCAGTTATTCGGGACACAATCAGCCCCAGCATTTT.

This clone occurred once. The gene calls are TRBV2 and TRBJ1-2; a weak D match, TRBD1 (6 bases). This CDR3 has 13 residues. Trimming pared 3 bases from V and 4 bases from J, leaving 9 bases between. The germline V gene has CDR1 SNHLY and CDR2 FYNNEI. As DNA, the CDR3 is TGTGCCAGCAGTGACAGGGGTTTCTATGGCTACACCTTC. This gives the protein CASSDRGFYGYTF.

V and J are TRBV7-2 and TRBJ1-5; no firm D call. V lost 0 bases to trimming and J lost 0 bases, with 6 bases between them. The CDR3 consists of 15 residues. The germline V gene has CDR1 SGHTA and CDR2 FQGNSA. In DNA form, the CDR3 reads TGTGCCAGCAGCTTAGCGGGAGTTAGCAATCAGCCCCAGCATTTT. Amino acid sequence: CASSLAGVSNQPQHF.

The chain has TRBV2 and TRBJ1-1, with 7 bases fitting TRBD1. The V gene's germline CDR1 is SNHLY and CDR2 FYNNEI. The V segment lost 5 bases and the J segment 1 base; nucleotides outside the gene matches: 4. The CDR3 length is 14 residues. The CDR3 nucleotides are TGTGCCAGCAGTATAACAGGGGAGAACACTGAAGCTTTCTTT. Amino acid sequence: CASSITGENTEAFF.

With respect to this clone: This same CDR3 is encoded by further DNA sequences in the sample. The CDR3 bases are TGCGCCAGCAGCCAGGACAGGGGGTCCTACAATGAGCAGTTCTTC. Translation: CASSQDRGSYNEQFF. The rearrangement uses TRBV4-3 and TRBJ2-1; TRBD1 matches at 10 bases. V was clipped by 3 bases and J by 1 base; unmatched bases: 0. The germline V gene encodes CDR1 LGHNA and CDR2 YSLEER. CDR3 length: 15 residues.